These 19 T cell receptor beta chains originate from one sample sequenced in a study of cytomegalovirus exposure and HLA in healthy donors. This table comes from immunoSEQ multiplex PCR, and its TCRdb copy is limited to in-frame clones, with some not included. This repertoire shows tens of thousands of clones, about 94% found once; its top ten account for approximately 2.1%. Sequencing was performed on PBMCs. The receptors were gathered from a woman between 18 and 29 years old in good health and CMV-seronegative.

The rearrangement links TRBV7-6 to TRBJ2-2; possible D gene TRBD2, 6 bases. Germline V CDR1 and CDR2: SGHVS, FNYEAQ. V lost 5 bases to trimming and J lost 2 bases, with 12 bases between them. The CDR3 has 15 amino acids. CDR3 residues: CASSRGGDNTGELFF. In nucleotides, the CDR3 is TGTGCCAGCAGCAGAGGCGGGGATAACACCGGGGAGCTGTTTTTT.

The rearrangement uses TRBV11-2 and TRBJ2-5; the D gene is possibly TRBD1 (6 bases). V lost 2 bases and J lost 1, with 8 bases in between. Germline assignment: CDR1 SGHAT and CDR2 FQNNGV. The CDR3 totals 14 residues. CDR3 DNA sequence: TGTGCCAGCAGCTTACAGGGGACCCAAGAGACCCAGTACTTC. Its protein product is CASSLQGTQETQYF.

This clone was recorded once. J is TRBJ2-7 and V is TRBV28; 9 bases map to TRBD1. The CDR3 length is 14 residues. The germline V gene encodes CDR1 MDHEN and CDR2 SYDVKM. J lost 3 bases, V lost 5 bases, and 5 bases had no gene match. CDR3 amino acids: CASSPGDRDYEQYF. CDR3 coding DNA: TGTGCCAGCAGTCCGGGGGACAGGGACTACGAGCAGTACTTC.

CDR3 residues: CSGKGASNEKLFF. In nucleotides, the CDR3 is TGCAGCGGTAAGGGGGCGTCTAATGAAAAACTGTTTTTT. This chain links TRBV29-1 with TRBJ1-4, with 7 positions matching TRBD1. This CDR3 region has 13 residues. Per the germline V gene, CDR1 is SQVTM and CDR2 is ANQGSEA. V lost 7 bases and J lost 3; bases outside the gene matches: 5.

The chain joins TRBV4-3 to TRBJ2-1; 9 bases fit TRBD1. Germline V gives CDR1 LGHNA, CDR2 YSLEER. V shed 4 bases and J 3 bases; nucleotides not matched to a gene: 10. The CDR3 sequence is 17 residues long. This CDR3 reads CASSPSARDRDYNEQFF. CDR3 nucleotides: TGCGCCAGCAGCCCTAGTGCCAGGGACAGGGACTACAATGAGCAGTTCTTC.

The chain combines TRBV7-9 with TRBJ2-7, with 11 positions matching TRBD1. Germline V gene lookup returns CDR1 SEHNR and CDR2 FQNEAQ (reference sequence). The V gene end was trimmed by 0 bases and the J gene end by 2 bases; junction bases not matched to a gene: 12. This CDR3 contains 19 residues. Here the CDR3 DNA reads TGTGCCAGCAGCTTAGCCGACAATTCGGACAGGGGGCCAACCTACGAGCAGTACTTC. This sequence encodes CASSLADNSDRGPTYEQYF.

The chain carries TRBV10-1 and TRBJ2-3; 13 nucleotides match TRBD2. CDR3 length: 17 amino acids. V was pared by 5 bases and J by 0 bases, with 5 bases of the junction left unmatched. Per germline, CDR1 WNHNN and CDR2 SYGVQD (reference sequence). The CDR3 DNA is TGCGCCAGCAGTAAAGGACTAGCGGGGGACAGCACAGATACGCAGTATTTT. As protein: CASSKGLAGDSTDTQYF.

The chain uses TRBV7-9 and TRBJ1-1; the D gene is possibly TRBD1 (6 bases). The CDR3 runs 16 residues. Per the germline V gene, CDR1 is SEHNR and CDR2 is FQNEAQ (reference sequence). The V end lost 5 bases, the J end lost 1 base, and 17 bases lay between the germline ends. CDR3 sequence: CASSRGDTWENTEAFF. CDR3 coding DNA: TGTGCCAGCAGCCGAGGGGACACCTGGGAGAACACTGAAGCTTTCTTT. Full variable domain (missing parts from reference TRBV7-9 and TRBJ1-1): DTGVSQNPRHKITKRGQNVTFRCDPISEHNRLYWYRQTLGQGPEFLTYFQNEAQLEKSRLLSDRFSAERPKGSFSTLEIQRTEQGDSAMYLCASSRGDTWENTEAFFGQGTRLTVV.

The J gene is TRBJ2-6, the V gene TRBV7-9; 7 bases map to TRBD1. V shed 6 bases and J 0 bases; nucleotides not matched to a gene: 8. Looked up from germline, CDR1 is SEHNR and CDR2 is FQNEAQ (reference sequence). CDR3 length equals 17 residues. CDR3 region: CASSGQVSSSGANVLTF. Written as DNA, the CDR3 is TGTGCCAGCAGTGGACAGGTTTCCAGCTCTGGGGCCAACGTCCTGACTTTC.

V gene TRBV5-8 combines with J gene TRBJ2-1; TRBD2 aligns across 14 bases. J was trimmed by 9 bases and V by 2 bases; bases with no gene match: 4. The CDR3 extends over 15 amino acids. CDR1 and CDR2 from the germline V gene are SGHTS and YDEGEE. DNA for the CDR3: TGTGCCAGCAGCTTTGGACTAGCGGGAGGAGTTGAGCAGTTCTTC. It is translated as CASSFGLAGGVEQFF.

The chain couples TRBV6-5 to TRBJ2-7, with D tentatively TRBD2 (7 bases). This CDR3 region has 14 residues. Germline assignment: CDR1 MNHEY and CDR2 SVGAGI. Trimming removed 2 bases from V and 5 bases from J, with 13 bases in between. CDR3 protein: CASSYEGGPHEQYF. Written as DNA, the CDR3 is TGTGCCAGCAGTTACGAGGGGGGGCCCCACGAGCAGTACTTC.

The V call is TRBV7-9, the J call TRBJ2-1, with TRBD2 identical over 14 bases. Germline CDR1 reads SEHNR; CDR2 reads FQNEAQ (reference sequence). This CDR3 spans 17 amino acids. With 5 bases clipped from V and 8 bases from J, the junction kept 11 bases outside the gene matches. The CDR3: CASSHSGTSGSSDEQFF. The CDR3 DNA sequence: TGTGCCAGCAGCCACTCCGGGACTAGCGGGAGTTCGGATGAGCAGTTCTTC. The complete variable domain, with remaining parts taken from reference TRBV7-9 and TRBJ2-1, reads DTGVSQNPRHKITKRGQNVTFRCDPISEHNRLYWYRQTLGQGPEFLTYFQNEAQLEKSRLLSDRFSAERPKGSFSTLEIQRTEQGDSAMYLCASSHSGTSGSSDEQFFGPGTRLTVL.

This clone occurred once. This chain's CDR3 is CASEGLLITYEQYF. CDR3 sequence (DNA): TGTGCCAGCGAGGGACTGCTGATTACCTACGAGCAGTACTTC. The chain is built from TRBV6-1 and TRBJ2-7; TRBD2 might be the D (6 bases). From germline, CDR1 is MNHNS and CDR2 SASEGT. Trimming took 8 bases from V and 2 from J, leaving 16 bases between them. The CDR3 covers 14 residues.

The chain joins TRBV6-5 to TRBJ1-2; D may be TRBD1 (6 bases). The ends were cut back, 0 bases at V and 5 bases at J, with 10 bases in the middle. CDR1 and CDR2 (germline): MNHEY, SVGAGI. The CDR3 covers 14 residues. This CDR3 is CASSYSGAPYGYTF. The CDR3 bases are TGTGCCAGCAGTTACTCGGGGGCGCCTTATGGCTACACCTTC.

This sequence joins TRBV7-9 and TRBJ2-3, with TRBD2 matching 7 bases. The CDR3 runs to 17 residues. CDR1 is SEHNR and CDR2 is FQNEAQ in the germline V gene (reference sequence). V lost 5 bases, J lost 2 bases, and 13 bases stayed unmatched. The CDR3 reads CASSPGDYGWDTDTQYF. Written as DNA, the CDR3 is TGTGCCAGCAGCCCCGGGGACTACGGTTGGGACACAGATACGCAGTATTTT.

With respect to this clone: A read error may account for a junction end that differs from germline. The chain recombines TRBV29-1 with TRBJ2-1, with TRBD2 matching 8 bases. The CDR3 runs to 14 residues. Looked up from germline, CDR1 is SQVTM and CDR2 is ANQGSEA. The chain's CDR3 is CTVSLGLATNEQFF. CDR3 coding DNA: TGCACCGTTTCTCTCGGACTAGCCACCAATGAGCAGTTCTTC.

The chain combines TRBV6-1 with TRBJ2-7; 8 bases line up with TRBD1. The CDR3 runs 14 residues. V shed 10 bases and J 0 bases; nucleotides not matched to a gene: 8. Per the germline V gene, CDR1 is MNHNS and CDR2 is SASEGT. The CDR3 DNA sequence: TGTGCCATCACGACAGGGGTCTACTCCTACGAGCAGTACTTC. Its protein is CAITTGVYSYEQYF.

The rearrangement joins TRBV19 to TRBJ1-3; D is uncertain. V dropped 2 bases and J dropped 3 bases, with 5 bases sitting between them. The germline V gene encodes CDR1 LNHDA and CDR2 SQIVND (reference sequence). This CDR3 region has 13 residues. CDR3 coding DNA: TGTGCCAGTAGTATATCGAGTGGAAACACCATATATTTT. It codes for CASSISSGNTIYF. Variable domain in full (rest from reference TRBV19 and TRBJ1-3): DGGITQSPKYLFRKEGQNVTLSCEQNLNHDAMYWYRQDPGQGLRLIYYSQIVNDFQKGDIAEGYSVSREKKESFPLTVTSAQKNPTAFYLCASSISSGNTIYFGEGSWLTVV.

The chain employs TRBV19 and TRBJ1-1; D is possibly TRBD1 (5 bases). Germline CDR1 LNHDA, CDR2 SQIVND (reference sequence). V lost 3 bases, J lost 5 bases, and 16 bases lay in between. CDR3 size: 15 residues. For the CDR3, the DNA is TGTGCCAGTAGTATGGGGACCCTTGGGGGGACTGAAGCTTTCTTT. Translation gives CASSMGTLGGTEAFF.